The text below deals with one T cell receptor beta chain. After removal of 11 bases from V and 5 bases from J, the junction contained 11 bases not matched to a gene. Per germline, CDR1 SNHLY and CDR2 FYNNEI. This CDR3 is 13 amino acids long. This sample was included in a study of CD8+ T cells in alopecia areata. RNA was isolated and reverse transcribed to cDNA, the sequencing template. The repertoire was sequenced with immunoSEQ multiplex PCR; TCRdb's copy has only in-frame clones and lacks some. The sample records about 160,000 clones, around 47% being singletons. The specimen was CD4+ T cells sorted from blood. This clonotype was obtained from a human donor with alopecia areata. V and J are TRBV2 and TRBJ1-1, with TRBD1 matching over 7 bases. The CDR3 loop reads CAFQGQTRTEAFF. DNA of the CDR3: TGTGCCTTTCAGGGACAGACGAGAACTGAAGCTTTCTTT.